This T cell receptor (beta chain) emerged from a study of vaccination and CD4 T cells after COVID-19. The Oncomine TCR Beta short-read assay sequenced DNA from cultured CD4+ T cells. One entry per CDR3 protein results from TCRdb running MiXCR on the PCR reads. The sample lists several thousand distinct CDR3 sequences; 25% to 30% were seen once. Treatment indicated: approximately nine-day PBMC culture with coronavirus spike peptide pools or control peptides (ViraFEST assay). The collection of CD4+ T cells from the unexposed donor took place before the COVID-19 pandemic (2011-2018). With SARS-CoV-2 S/N and four cold-coronavirus spikes, unexposed-donor CD4+ T cells were probed, cells permitting. This clonotype came up a few times. What it binds is not known. This clonotype was sampled from a human donor in good health. The specimen was CD4+ T cells from blood, cultured in vitro.

CDR3 region: CASSSPMTGFYEQYF. The CDR3 nucleotides read TGTGCCAGCAGCTCCCCTATGACAGGATTCTACGAGCAGTACTTC. This chain links TRBV7-6 with TRBJ2-7; the D gene is possibly TRBD1 (6 bases). CDR1 and CDR2 from the germline V gene are SGHVS and FNYEAQ. This CDR3 region has 15 residues. Deletions cut 4 bases from V and 3 bases from J, with 16 bases between.